This T cell receptor beta chain was obtained from a study of OX40 agonist ivuxolimab in advanced cancers. Overall study: Patients were dosed with the agonistic anti-OX40 (CD134) antibody ivuxolimab.

Sequenced by immunoSEQ multiplex PCR; TCRdb stores in-frame clones only, minus some. In the table there are over 20,000 clones, 75% to 80% of which are singletons. CDR1 is LNHDA and CDR2 is SQIVND in the germline V gene (reference sequence). The V gene end was trimmed by 6 bases and the J gene end by 4 bases; junction bases not matched to a gene: 8. This CDR3 spans 14 amino acids. This TCR was recovered from an adult with an advanced solid tumor such as melanoma, head and neck, liver or kidney cancer. The chain couples TRBV19 to TRBJ1-2, with 7 bases aligning to TRBD1. The sample was CD4+ or CD8+ T cells sorted from blood, taken in a trial of the OX40 agonist ivuxolimab. CDR3 DNA: TGTGCCAGTAGCCATATTGGGGACAGCTATGGCTACACCTTC. This codes for CASSHIGDSYGYTF.